This is a list of T cell receptor beta chains from one sample in a study of T-cell reconstitution after alpha-beta-depleted transplantation in children. In TCRdb, the PCR reads were re-called with MiXCR into one record per CDR3 protein. Altogether 350,000 to 400,000 distinct CDR3 sequences are present, 20% being singletons, with the ten largest covering 3.8%. The input for sequencing was PBMCs from the stem cell graft donor, taken from the stem cell graft. The receptor source for this set is a human donor who donated a stem cell graft to a child with acute myeloid leukemia. CDR3s include the opening cysteine and the closing phenylalanine or tryptophan. A D gene is named only where the DNA matches it firmly. Clone size appears in some rows only: once, few, many, or a class for an expanded clone.

TRBV7-9	NA	TRBJ2-1	NA	CASSFRADYNEQFF	TGTGCCAGCAGCTTCCGGGCTGACTACAATGAGCAGTTCTTC
TRBV20-1	TRBD1	TRBJ1-2	many	CSAIDRGGNYGYTF	TGCAGTGCCATAGACAGGGGAGGAAACTATGGCTACACCTTC
TRBV20-1	NA	TRBJ2-1	few	CSARVKRGGVPYNEQFF	TGCAGTGCTAGAGTAAAGCGTGGGGGAGTCCCCTACAATGAGCAGTTCTTC
TRBV12-3/TRBV12-4	TRBD2	TRBJ2-3	NA	CASSSAGGPTDTQYF	TGTGCCAGCAGTTCGGCGGGAGGGCCGACAGATACGCAGTATTTT
TRBV20-1	NA	TRBJ2-2	NA	CSARDYSSGELFF	TGCAGTGCTAGGGACTATTCGTCAGGGGAGCTGTTTTTT
TRBV28	NA	TRBJ2-5	NA	CASSLWQGQETQYF	TGTGCCAGCAGTTTATGGCAGGGGCAAGAGACCCAGTACTTC
TRBV7-9	NA	TRBJ2-5	few	CASSGRGVETQYF	TGTGCCAGCAGCGGGCGGGGCGTAGAGACCCAGTACTTC
TRBV6-1	TRBD2	TRBJ2-7	few	CASSGLAEYEQYF	TGTGCCAGCAGTGGACTAGCTGAATACGAGCAGTACTTC
TRBV18	NA	TRBJ1-2	NA	CASSPPDRGLVGYTF	TGTGCCAGCTCACCACCGGACAGAGGGTTGGTTGGCTACACCTTC
TRBV6-5	TRBD1	TRBJ1-4	NA	CASSYSTGVGEKLFF	TGTGCCAGCAGTTATTCGACAGGGGTTGGGGAAAAACTGTTTTTT
TRBV20-1	NA	TRBJ1-5	NA	CSATEGGTGPQHF	TGCAGTGCTACTGAGGGGGGAACGGGGCCCCAGCATTTT
TRBV5-5	TRBD2	TRBJ2-3	few	CASSSGLAPDTQYF	TGTGCCAGCAGCTCCGGACTAGCCCCAGATACGCAGTATTTT
TRBV27	NA	TRBJ2-3	many	CASSLEPRGDTQYF	TGTGCCAGCAGCCTTGAACCCCGGGGAGATACGCAGTATTTT
TRBV6-5	NA	TRBJ2-5	NA	CASSYSIRGGQETQYF	TGTGCCAGCAGTTACTCGATTAGGGGAGGCCAAGAGACCCAGTACTTC
TRBV18	NA	TRBJ2-1	NA	CASSEGGLAQDYSYNEQFF	TGTGCCAGCTCAGAGGGTGGCCTAGCGCAAGATTACTCCTACAATGAGCAGTTCTTC
TRBV5-6	TRBD1	TRBJ1-2	many	CASSFTGGNYGYTF	TGTGCCAGCAGCTTTACAGGGGGAAACTATGGCTACACCTTC
TRBV4-1	TRBD2	TRBJ2-2	NA	CASSQDIAGVWNTGELFF	TGCGCCAGCAGCCAAGATATCGCGGGAGTCTGGAACACCGGGGAGCTGTTTTTT
TRBV30	NA	TRBJ2-1	NA	CAWSLSNELAQFF	TGTGCCTGGAGCCTGAGCAACGAGCTAGCCCAGTTCTTC
TRBV6-1	TRBD1	TRBJ1-5	few	CASSPSGTGYQPQHF	TGTGCCAGCAGCCCCAGCGGGACAGGGTATCAGCCCCAGCATTTT
TRBV4-1	NA	TRBJ2-7	NA	CASSQDWAGKTYEQYF	TGCGCCAGCAGCCAAGATTGGGCTGGGAAGACCTACGAGCAGTACTTC
TRBV29-1	TRBD2	TRBJ2-1	few	CSVTQLAGVGNEQFF	TGCAGCGTTACCCAGTTGGCGGGGGTCGGGAATGAGCAGTTCTTC
TRBV5-1	TRBD2	TRBJ2-5	few	CASSSRGSPEETQYF	TGCGCCAGCAGCTCCCGCGGGAGCCCGGAGGAGACCCAGTACTTC
TRBV29-1	TRBD1	TRBJ1-2	NA	CSVGTGSNGIYGYTF	TGCAGCGTCGGGACAGGGTCAAACGGGATCTATGGCTACACCTTC
TRBV25-1	NA	TRBJ2-2	few	CASSDWGGELFF	TGTGCCAGCAGTGACTGGGGCGGGGAGCTGTTTTTT
TRBV4-1	NA	TRBJ2-7	NA	CASSQVVSRVWEQYF	TGCGCCAGCAGCCAAGTGGTGAGCAGGGTTTGGGAGCAGTACTTC
TRBV20-1	NA	TRBJ2-7	few	CSARTSGTQAYEQYF	TGCAGTGCTAGAACATCCGGGACCCAGGCCTACGAGCAGTACTTC